The 8 T cell receptor beta chains below were found in one sample sequenced in a study of blood T cell repertoires in COVID-19. Sequencing used immunoSEQ multiplex PCR; TCRdb keeps in-frame clones, though not all of them. The sample holds under 55,000 clones, 70% to 80% seen once. Sequencing was done on a sample of peripheral blood. The receptor set was obtained from a man in his sixties or seventies with acute or convalescent COVID-19.

This clone was seen more than once but under ten times. This chain's CDR3 is CASSMGQGSEAFF. The CDR3 nucleotides read TGTGCCAGCAGCATGGGCCAGGGGAGTGAAGCTTTCTTT. This chain uses TRBV5-6 with TRBJ1-1; D is perhaps TRBD1 (6 bases). Germline V gene lookup returns CDR1 SGHDT and CDR2 YYEEEE. V gave up 4 bases and J gave up 7 bases, with 14 bases separating them. The CDR3 consists of 13 residues.

As DNA, the CDR3 is TGTGCCAGCAGCTTATCCGGGACACCCAATTCACCCCTCCACTTT. Its translation is CASSLSGTPNSPLHF. This rearrangement joins TRBV11-3 to TRBJ1-6, with D perhaps matching TRBD1 (6 bases). V lost 2 bases, J lost 7 bases, and 12 bases lay in between. The CDR3 length is 15 residues. Germline CDR1 SGHNT, CDR2 YENEEA. Full variable domain (rest looked up from reference TRBV11-3 and TRBJ1-6): EAGVVQSPRYKIIEKKQPVAFWCNPISGHNTLYWYLQNLGQGPELLIRYENEEAVDDSQLPKDRFSAERLKGVDSTLKIQPAELGDSAVYLCASSLSGTPNSPLHFGNGTRLTVT.

The chain employs TRBV7-8 and TRBJ2-1, with 9 nucleotides matching TRBD2. The CDR3 totals 16 residues. V dropped 8 bases and J dropped 3; count of bases not matched to a gene: 11. The germline V gene has CDR1 SGHVS and CDR2 FQNEAQ. CDR3 DNA sequence: TGTGCCAGCCTTAAGACCCAAGCGGGGGGCTACAATGAGCAGTTCTTC. Its protein is CASLKTQAGGYNEQFF.

This rearrangement joins TRBV28 to TRBJ2-7; TRBD1 aligns across 10 bases. Trimming took 6 bases from V and 0 from J; bases not matched to a gene: 5. Per the germline V gene, CDR1 is MDHEN and CDR2 is SYDVKM. CDR3 length: 15 amino acids. The CDR3 spells CASSPRQGASYEQYF. For the CDR3, the DNA is TGTGCCAGCAGCCCTCGACAGGGGGCCTCCTACGAGCAGTACTTC.

V is TRBV6-6 and J is TRBJ2-1; D possibly corresponds to TRBD2 (6 bases). The CDR3 extends over 12 amino acids. In germline, CDR1 is MNHNY, CDR2 SVGAGI (reference sequence). The V end was cut by 5 bases, the J end by 8 bases, with 10 bases between. CDR3 DNA sequence: TGTGCCAGCAGTCAGGAGGGCTATGAGCAGTTCTTC. It specifies CASSQEGYEQFF.

The chain employs TRBV10-3 and TRBJ1-1; 12 bases agree with TRBD1. The J segment lost 5 bases and the V segment lost 4 bases, leaving 8 bases of the junction unmatched. CDR1 is ENHRY, CDR2 SYGVKD, per germline. This CDR3 region has 16 residues. The chain's CDR3 is CAISGRDRGRGTEAFF. The CDR3 coding sequence is TGTGCCATCAGTGGCCGGGACAGGGGGCGAGGTACTGAAGCTTTCTTT.

This clone was seen only once. The chain is built from TRBV5-1 and TRBJ2-7, with D possibly being TRBD2 (5 bases). Trimming shortened V by 4 bases and J by 7 bases, and 18 bases separated the two germline ends. This CDR3 is built from 14 residues. Germline lookup yields CDR1 SGHRS and CDR2 YFSETQ. Here the CDR3 reads CASSLAGPPWEQYF. The CDR3 coding sequence is TGCGCCAGCAGCCTAGCCGGGCCACCTTGGGAGCAGTACTTC.

The genes are TRBV6-1 and TRBJ2-2, with 8 bases fitting TRBD1. The germline V gene has CDR1 MNHNS and CDR2 SASEGT. After removal of 3 bases from V and 5 bases from J, the junction contained 2 bases not matched to a gene. This CDR3 spans 14 amino acids. CDR3 protein: CASSDDRGTGELFF. The CDR3 DNA is TGTGCCAGCAGTGATGACAGGGGAACCGGGGAGCTGTTTTTT.